This T cell receptor beta chain was profiled in a study of early T cells in non-severe SARS-CoV-2 infection. Study-wide context: Sequencing of bulk RNA from unsorted whole blood was done, without chain pairing. Study-wide points: Sequences matched to VDJdb favored anti-spike CD8 responses, while private and CD4 specificities were missed.

TCRdb processed the 5' RACE reads anew with MiXCR; each CDR3 protein has one entry. The table shows 80,000 to 95,000 distinct CDR3 sequences, with less than 15% occurring only once. The CDR3 totals 13 residues. The germline V gene has CDR1 MDHEN and CDR2 SYDVKM. V shed 10 bases and J shed 3 bases, with 13 bases lying between them. This clonotype came up a few times. Its antigen is currently unknown. This rearrangement joins TRBV28 to TRBJ2-1; no reliable D call. The sample was whole blood. This TCR came from an adult who was a healthcare worker with PCR-confirmed SARS-CoV-2 infection or an uninfected control (not recorded which). This CDR3 reads CATQVKGYNEQFF. CDR3 nucleotide sequence: TGTGCCACTCAGGTGAAGGGCTACAATGAGCAGTTCTTC.